This is a list of T cell receptor beta chains from one sample in a study of breast tumors, draining lymph nodes, adjacent tissues. Using its own MiXCR run on the multiplex PCR reads, TCRdb lists one record per CDR3 protein. The sample holds under 250,000 distinct CDR3 sequences, approximately 31% seen once. The sequenced sample was axillary lymph node tissue. These receptors were taken from a female donor with breast cancer. Some clones in this sample may be carry-over from other donors' samples. Both conserved end residues are part of each CDR3. A D gene is named only where the DNA matches it firmly. Clone size, where shown, is once, few, many, or a class for clones that have expanded.

DNA: TGCGCCAGCAGCCAACTTACGGACCTTTTCTCCTCCCACCTGTTCTTC
CDR3: CASSQLTDLFSSHLFF
V: TRBV4-1
size: many
J: TRBJ2-1
D: .

DNA: TGCGCCAGCAGCCCCTACGGACCTCAGGGTTCACCCCTCCACTTT
CDR3: CASSPYGPQGSPLHF
V: TRBV5-1
size: .
J: TRBJ1-6
D: .

DNA: TGTGCCACCAGTGAGGGACATTTGAACACTGAAGCTTTCTTT
CDR3: CATSEGHLNTEAFF
V: TRBV24-1
size: .
J: TRBJ1-1
D: .

DNA: TGTGCCAGCTCACCAGAAAGTCGGGAGCTGTTTTTT
CDR3: CASSPESRELFF
V: TRBV18
size: many
J: TRBJ2-2
D: .

DNA: TGCGCCAGCAGCCCCAAACAGGGGGCCCTATACAATGAGCAGTATTTT
CDR3: CASSPKQGALYNEQYF
V: TRBV4-1
size: .
J: TRBJ2-3
D: TRBD1

DNA: TGCAGTGCTGGACAGGGGAGAACTGAAGCTTTCTTT
CDR3: CSAGQGRTEAFF
V: TRBV20-1
size: few
J: TRBJ1-1
D: TRBD1

DNA: TGTGCTAGTGCGCCTAGAGGGTCTCAAGAGACCCAGTACTTC
CDR3: CASAPRGSQETQYF
V: TRBV9
size: .
J: TRBJ2-5
D: .

DNA: TGTGCCAGCAGCCAAGGGGCCAGGGAGACCCAGTACTTC
CDR3: CASSQGARETQYF
V: TRBV3-2
size: many
J: TRBJ2-5
D: .

DNA: TGTGCCAGCCTTGGGGCAGGAATGGAAGAGACCCAGTACTTC
CDR3: CASLGAGMEETQYF
V: TRBV28
size: many
J: TRBJ2-5
D: .

DNA: TGTGCCAGCTCAATGACTCGGACAGGTTGGAAGACCCAGTACTTC
CDR3: CASSMTRTGWKTQYF
V: TRBV3-1
size: many
J: TRBJ2-5
D: TRBD1

DNA: TGTGCCAGCAGTTTTAAGAGGACCCAGTACTTC
CDR3: CASSFKRTQYF
V: TRBV28
size: many
J: TRBJ2-5
D: .

DNA: TGCAGTGCTAGAGATCATAGAGGGGATCTTGGCTACACCTTC
CDR3: CSARDHRGDLGYTF
V: TRBV20-1
size: many
J: TRBJ1-2
D: .

DNA: TGTGCCAGCAGTAAAAATATAGCGGGAGGGGGGAGCTCCTACAATGAGCAGTTCTTC
CDR3: CASSKNIAGGGSSYNEQFF
V: TRBV9
size: many
J: TRBJ2-1
D: TRBD2

DNA: TGCAGTGCTAGAGATAGTGAGGGGGCCAAAAACATTCAGTACTTC
CDR3: CSARDSEGAKNIQYF
V: TRBV20-1
size: many
J: TRBJ2-4
D: .

DNA: TGTGCCACCAGTGACTCGGGGAAGTTGAATTCACCCCTCCACTTT
CDR3: CATSDSGKLNSPLHF
V: TRBV24-1
size: .
J: TRBJ1-6
D: .

DNA: TGCAGTGCTAGAGTCAGGGGCTATGGCTACACCTTC
CDR3: CSARVRGYGYTF
V: TRBV20-1
size: many
J: TRBJ1-2
D: .

DNA: TGTGCCAGCAGCCGGAACTACGAGCAGTACTTC
CDR3: CASSRNYEQYF
V: TRBV3-1
size: many
J: TRBJ2-7
D: .

DNA: TGTGCCAGCAGCCAAGTCTTCAGGGGAGAAAACATTCAGTACTTC
CDR3: CASSQVFRGENIQYF
V: TRBV4-2
size: many
J: TRBJ2-4
D: .

DNA: TGCGCCAGCAGCCAAGAACCGGGGAGCTCCTACAATGAGCAGTTCTTC
CDR3: CASSQEPGSSYNEQFF
V: TRBV4-1
size: many
J: TRBJ2-1
D: .

DNA: TGTGCCAGCAGTGTGACGGGGGGCTACTCTGGGGCCAACGTCCCGACTTTC
CDR3: CASSVTGGYSGANVPTF
V: TRBV2
size: .
J: TRBJ2-6
D: .

DNA: TGTGCCAGCAGCCAATCCGGCCCAGCCCGCGAGCAGTACTTC
CDR3: CASSQSGPAREQYF
V: TRBV14
size: many
J: TRBJ2-7
D: .

DNA: TGTGCCAGTACCTCTCCCGGCGGGGGTCGAAGAACTGAAGCTTTCTTT
CDR3: CASTSPGGGRRTEAFF
V: TRBV19
size: few
J: TRBJ1-1
D: .

DNA: TGCGCCAGCAGCACCGGGACAGGGAGGAGTGGCTACACCTTC
CDR3: CASSTGTGRSGYTF
V: TRBV5-1
size: many
J: TRBJ1-2
D: TRBD1

DNA: TGTGCCAGCAGCGTCGGACAGACCCACTACGAGCAGTACTTC
CDR3: CASSVGQTHYEQYF
V: TRBV7-2
size: many
J: TRBJ2-7
D: .

DNA: TGTGCCAGCAGCTTCGGCTTTAGCGGAATAAACAATGAGCAGTTCTTC
CDR3: CASSFGFSGINNEQFF
V: TRBV12-3/TRBV12-4
size: many
J: TRBJ2-1
D: .

DNA: TGTGCCATCAGTGATCGAGGTTATAGCAATCAGCCCCAGCATTTT
CDR3: CAISDRGYSNQPQHF
V: TRBV10-3
size: many
J: TRBJ1-5
D: .

DNA: TGTGCCAGTAACGTTGGCAGGGGGCGCACCGGGGAGCTGTTTTTT
CDR3: CASNVGRGRTGELFF
V: TRBV19
size: .
J: TRBJ2-2
D: TRBD1

DNA: TGTGCCAGCAGCCAAGGGGGGCGGGGCCTATACAATGAGCAGTTCTTC
CDR3: CASSQGGRGLYNEQFF
V: TRBV4-2
size: many
J: TRBJ2-1
D: .

DNA: TGTGCCAGCAGTCACCACGCCGCGGACAGGGGAGCACCCTACGAGCAGTACTTC
CDR3: CASSHHAADRGAPYEQYF
V: TRBV6-2/TRBV6-3
size: .
J: TRBJ2-7
D: TRBD1

DNA: TGTGCCAGCAGTCCCGGACGGCCCGCAACTAATGAAAAACTGTTTTTT
CDR3: CASSPGRPATNEKLFF
V: TRBV6-6
size: many
J: TRBJ1-4
D: .

DNA: TGCGCCAGCAGCCAGGAAACTGGACAGGGTGCACTAGTAGCCTACAATGAGCAGTTCTTC
CDR3: CASSQETGQGALVAYNEQFF
V: TRBV4-3
size: many
J: TRBJ2-1
D: TRBD1

DNA: TGTGCCAGTAGTCCGCAGGCAACTAGCACAGATACGCAGTATTTT
CDR3: CASSPQATSTDTQYF
V: TRBV19
size: many
J: TRBJ2-3
D: .

DNA: TGTGCCAGCAGCTTAACAGCGGGACAGGGCCTCGTCGGGGCCAACGTCCTGACTTTC
CDR3: CASSLTAGQGLVGANVLTF
V: TRBV11-2
size: many
J: TRBJ2-6
D: TRBD1

DNA: TGTGCCAGTAATTCGAGAGAAAACATTCAGTACTTC
CDR3: CASNSRENIQYF
V: TRBV19
size: many
J: TRBJ2-4
D: .

DNA: TGCAGTGGTCGGCGGGAAGAGTTAAGCTCCTACAATGAGCAGTTCTTC
CDR3: CSGRREELSSYNEQFF
V: TRBV20-1
size: many
J: TRBJ2-1
D: .

DNA: TGTGCCAGCAGCCAGCGTGGCGAGGCTAATGAAAAACTGTTTTTT
CDR3: CASSQRGEANEKLFF
V: TRBV3-1
size: many
J: TRBJ1-4
D: .

DNA: TGTGCCAGCTCACCAAACAGGTACGAGCAGTACTTC
CDR3: CASSPNRYEQYF
V: TRBV18
size: many
J: TRBJ2-7
D: .

DNA: TGCGCCAGCAGCTTGTACGCCGGGCTAACCGGGGAGCTGTTTTTT
CDR3: CASSLYAGLTGELFF
V: TRBV5-1
size: many
J: TRBJ2-2
D: .

DNA: TGTGCCAGCTCACCAGCCAGGGGGCGGCAAGAGACCCAGTACTTC
CDR3: CASSPARGRQETQYF
V: TRBV18
size: many
J: TRBJ2-5
D: TRBD1

DNA: TGTGCCAGCAGTCACCTAGAGGGTAGGGGCCAAGAGCAGTACTTC
CDR3: CASSHLEGRGQEQYF
V: TRBV6-6
size: few
J: TRBJ2-7
D: .

DNA: TGTGCCAGCACCGCGCAGACCTCTGGAAACACCATATATTTT
CDR3: CASTAQTSGNTIYF
V: TRBV6-1
size: many
J: TRBJ1-3
D: .

DNA: TGCAGCGTTTCTCGTCCAGACTACGAGCAGTACTTC
CDR3: CSVSRPDYEQYF
V: TRBV29-1
size: .
J: TRBJ2-7
D: .

DNA: TGCGCCAGCAGTGAGATGGTAGCGGGAGGGGAGACCCAGTACTTC
CDR3: CASSEMVAGGETQYF
V: TRBV10-2
size: many
J: TRBJ2-5
D: TRBD2

DNA: TGTGCCAGCAGTCAGGGGAGCGAAAAACTGTTTTTT
CDR3: CASSQGSEKLFF
V: TRBV2
size: many
J: TRBJ1-4
D: .

DNA: TGTGCCAGCAGCGTTCAGACTGGGGCCAATCAGCCCCAGCATTTT
CDR3: CASSVQTGANQPQHF
V: TRBV9
size: .
J: TRBJ1-5
D: .

DNA: TGTGCCAGCAGTCAGGGGTCAAATGAAAAACTGTTTTTT
CDR3: CASSQGSNEKLFF
V: TRBV5-4
size: many
J: TRBJ1-4
D: .

DNA: TGCGCCAGCAGCTTGGCCCATGAGGGACTTGACACCGGGGAGCTGTTTTTT
CDR3: CASSLAHEGLDTGELFF
V: TRBV5-1
size: .
J: TRBJ2-2
D: .

DNA: TGTGCCAGTAAGGCTACAGCGAACACTGAAGCTTTCTTT
CDR3: CASKATANTEAFF
V: TRBV19
size: few
J: TRBJ1-1
D: .

DNA: TGTGCCAGCAGCTTTAGGGGAGGTATGAACACTGAAGCTTTCTTT
CDR3: CASSFRGGMNTEAFF
V: TRBV5-6
size: few
J: TRBJ1-1
D: .

DNA: TGTGCCAGCAGTGATCAGGGTTTGGGTAATGAAAAGCTGTTTTTT
CDR3: CASSDQGLGNEKLFF
V: TRBV28
size: .
J: TRBJ1-4
D: .

DNA: TGCGGCGCTAGTGCGACTAGCGGGAATGTCCGAGGGGAGACCCAGTACTTC
CDR3: CGASATSGNVRGETQYF
V: TRBV20-1
size: .
J: TRBJ2-5
D: TRBD2

DNA: TGCGCCAGCAGCTTCCGGACCGCCGAAAAACTGTTTTTT
CDR3: CASSFRTAEKLFF
V: TRBV4-1
size: many
J: TRBJ1-4
D: .

DNA: TGTGCCAGCAGGACAGGGGAAAATTCACCCCTCCACTTT
CDR3: CASRTGENSPLHF
V: TRBV6-5
size: many
J: TRBJ1-6
D: TRBD1

DNA: TGTGCCAGTAGTATTGGGGACAGCAACTATGGCTACACCTTC
CDR3: CASSIGDSNYGYTF
V: TRBV19
size: .
J: TRBJ1-2
D: TRBD1